This is a list of T cell receptor beta chains from one sample in a study of OX40 agonist ivuxolimab in advanced cancers. Data came from immunoSEQ multiplex PCR; TCRdb stores just in-frame clones and leaves some out. The sample records almost 85,000 clones, about 86% being singletons. Sample: CD4+ or CD8+ T cells sorted from blood, taken in a trial of the OX40 agonist ivuxolimab. The receptors come from an adult with an advanced solid tumor such as melanoma, head and neck, liver or kidney cancer. CDR3s include the opening cysteine and the closing phenylalanine or tryptophan.

V gene: TRBV27
J gene: TRBJ2-1
CDR3 protein: CASSLSPRDEQFF

V gene: TRBV11-1
J gene: TRBJ2-3
CDR3 protein: CASSLTGTQYSSTDTQYF

V gene: TRBV27
J gene: TRBJ1-1
CDR3 protein: CASSEDLRNTEAFF

V gene: TRBV4-1
J gene: TRBJ2-2
CDR3 protein: CASSLVPGHPNTGELFF

V gene: TRBV5-6
J gene: TRBJ2-2
CDR3 protein: CASSLAPNLNTGELFF

V gene: TRBV4-3
J gene: -
CDR3 protein: CASSQFSGPPYEQYF

V gene: TRBV2
J gene: TRBJ2-3
CDR3 protein: CGVGGPTDTQYF

V gene: TRBV9
J gene: TRBJ2-2
CDR3 protein: CASSPPGLAGDLTGELFF

V gene: TRBV30
J gene: TRBJ2-2
CDR3 protein: CARDSPGLAGRTGELFF

V gene: TRBV7-3
J gene: TRBJ2-7
CDR3 protein: CASSLLAGGAREQYF

V gene: TRBV7-2
J gene: TRBJ1-2
CDR3 protein: CASSLRGNYGYTF

V gene: TRBV19
J gene: TRBJ1-2
CDR3 protein: CASSTGPRGGHGYTF

V gene: TRBV11-2
J gene: TRBJ2-4
CDR3 protein: CASSLWGPAGAKNIQYF

V gene: TRBV5-4
J gene: TRBJ1-1
CDR3 protein: CASSLGGVNTEAFF

V gene: TRBV6-5
J gene: TRBJ2-1
CDR3 protein: CASSYGGGEGWNEQFF

V gene: TRBV5-3
J gene: TRBJ2-1
CDR3 protein: CARSLACLRAEITYNEQFF

V gene: TRBV6-5
J gene: TRBJ1-5
CDR3 protein: CASSYGTGEQPQHF

V gene: TRBV30
J gene: TRBJ2-2
CDR3 protein: CARGKNTGELFF

V gene: TRBV6-6
J gene: TRBJ2-7
CDR3 protein: CASSRLAGATYEQYF

V gene: TRBV6-1
J gene: TRBJ1-6
CDR3 protein: CATPAGGHNSPLHF

V gene: TRBV19
J gene: TRBJ2-2
CDR3 protein: CASSPMSTGELFF

V gene: TRBV18
J gene: TRBJ1-4
CDR3 protein: CASSPPGTALKLFF

V gene: TRBV11-2
J gene: TRBJ2-3
CDR3 protein: CASGRGTDTQYF

V gene: TRBV2
J gene: TRBJ2-1
CDR3 protein: CATVAEILQGNEQFF

V gene: TRBV6-4
J gene: TRBJ2-3
CDR3 protein: CASSLGTGDTDTQYF

V gene: TRBV6-6
J gene: TRBJ2-5
CDR3 protein: CASAPAQGGGTQYF

V gene: TRBV30
J gene: TRBJ2-7
CDR3 protein: CAWSVVDYEQYF

V gene: TRBV2
J gene: TRBJ2-4
CDR3 protein: CASSVGAKNIQYF

V gene: TRBV10-3
J gene: TRBJ2-1
CDR3 protein: CAIGASSEQFF

V gene: TRBV7-8
J gene: TRBJ2-6
CDR3 protein: CASGYSGANVLTF

V gene: TRBV6-6
J gene: TRBJ1-2
CDR3 protein: CASSRQGDYGYTF

V gene: TRBV21-1
J gene: TRBJ1-5
CDR3 protein: CASSLFDRQGYQPQHF

V gene: TRBV6-1
J gene: TRBJ1-6
CDR3 protein: CASRRQGSYNSPLHF

V gene: TRBV4-2
J gene: TRBJ2-7
CDR3 protein: CASSPETSSIYEQYF

V gene: TRBV6-1
J gene: TRBJ2-1
CDR3 protein: CASTLGTSSYNEQFF

V gene: TRBV2
J gene: TRBJ1-3
CDR3 protein: CASSEGKLGQPSGNTIYF

V gene: TRBV5-6
J gene: TRBJ2-1
CDR3 protein: CASSLEAGNEQFF

V gene: TRBV6-1
J gene: TRBJ1-4
CDR3 protein: CASSEPGQGLLNEKLFF

V gene: TRBV6-6
J gene: TRBJ1-6
CDR3 protein: CASRNGQGTNSPLHF

V gene: TRBV7-9
J gene: TRBJ2-3
CDR3 protein: CASSLKGAEDTQYF

V gene: TRBV5-1
J gene: TRBJ2-5
CDR3 protein: CASSLGAVTQETQYF

V gene: TRBV10-1
J gene: TRBJ1-1
CDR3 protein: CASRALKDTEAFF

V gene: TRBV9
J gene: TRBJ2-1
CDR3 protein: CASSAEGRDRINRFF

V gene: TRBV21-1
J gene: TRBJ2-7
CDR3 protein: CASSKEQGSYEQYF

V gene: TRBV5-1
J gene: TRBJ2-1
CDR3 protein: CASSPAGGVSYNEQFF

V gene: TRBV6-1
J gene: TRBJ1-1
CDR3 protein: CASSGTGDTEAFF

V gene: TRBV9
J gene: TRBJ1-6
CDR3 protein: CASSPHYNSPLHF

V gene: TRBV2
J gene: TRBJ2-7
CDR3 protein: CASSRGGDIYEQYF

V gene: TRBV7-2
J gene: TRBJ2-1
CDR3 protein: CASRAGRARYNEQFF